A single sample gave rise to the 7 T cell receptor beta chains below, sequenced in a study of blood T cells in healthy people across ages. Through a sample-barcoded 5' primer and a J-beta primer mix, a second PCR was run for roughly 6 to 12 cycles. TCRdb independently ran MiXCR on the 5' RACE reads; one entry per CDR3 protein. Of about 680,000 distinct CDR3 sequences listed, around 48% were seen once; the top ten hold under 35%. The sequencing sample was made of blood. These receptors were obtained from a woman in her sixties in good health.

The rearrangement uses TRBV6-5 and TRBJ2-7; 9 bases map to TRBD2. The CDR3 runs 13 residues. Germline V gene data show CDR1 as MNHEY and CDR2 as SVGAGI. Trimming cost V 7 bases and J 2 bases; bases outside gene matches: 3. CDR3 sequence reads: CASKLAGPYEQYF. The CDR3 DNA sequence: TGTGCCAGCAAGCTAGCGGGGCCCTACGAGCAGTACTTC.

The chain joins TRBV28 to TRBJ1-2; 9 nucleotides match TRBD1. Germline V gene lookup returns CDR1 MDHEN and CDR2 SYDVKM. J gave up 4 bases and V 5 bases, and 11 bases lay outside the gene matches. The CDR3 runs 16 residues. CDR3: CASSTLGQGWSYGYTF. The CDR3 coding sequence is TGTGCCAGCAGTACCCTCGGACAGGGGTGGTCCTATGGCTACACCTTC.

This clonotype was counted only a few times. This chain joins TRBV20-1 and TRBJ2-1, with unresolved D. The CDR3 loop spans 15 amino acids. Germline CDR1 is DFQATT and CDR2 is SNEGSKA (reference sequence). The V end was cut by 0 bases, the J end by 5 bases, with 14 bases between. DNA of the CDR3: TGCAGTGCTAGAGATCCTCTAGACCCTCACAATGAGCAGTTCTTC. This codes for CSARDPLDPHNEQFF.

This chain connects TRBV27 to TRBJ2-7; 9 bases match TRBD1. Germline V gives CDR1 MNHEY, CDR2 SMNVEV (reference sequence). There are 15 residues in the CDR3. Trimming at V came to 5 bases and at J to 5 bases, leaving 10 bases not matched to a gene. CDR3 loop: CASSVRDRVHHEQYF. The CDR3 DNA is TGTGCCAGCAGTGTGAGGGACAGGGTGCACCACGAGCAGTACTTC.

This clonotype was counted many times. The gene calls are TRBV7-9 and TRBJ2-3; D uncertain. Trimming removed 5 bases at V and 3 bases at J, with 6 bases between. The germline CDR1 and CDR2 sequences are SEHNR and FQNEAQ (reference sequence). This CDR3 has 12 residues. CDR3 in DNA: TGTGCCAGCAGCCATAGGACAGATACGCAGTATTTT. Translating it yields CASSHRTDTQYF.

The genes are TRBV29-1 and TRBJ1-2, with D perhaps matching TRBD1 (5 bases). V gave up 6 bases and J gave up 8 bases, with 19 bases separating them. Germline CDR1 SQVTM, CDR2 ANQGSEA. The CDR3 extends over 13 amino acids. CDR3 DNA sequence: TGCAGCGTCACCTCCTTGAAGGGGTTAGGCTACACCTTC. Its protein product is CSVTSLKGLGYTF.

This clonotype was seen a few times. The chain couples TRBV29-1 to TRBJ1-2, with D uncertain. Germline lookup yields CDR1 SQVTM and CDR2 ANQGSEA. Trimming left V 3 bases short and J 5 bases short, with 13 bases between. The CDR3 spans 13 residues. The CDR3 region has the DNA TGCAGCGTTGAGGCTAGTATAGGATATGGCTACACCTTC. Residues: CSVEASIGYGYTF.